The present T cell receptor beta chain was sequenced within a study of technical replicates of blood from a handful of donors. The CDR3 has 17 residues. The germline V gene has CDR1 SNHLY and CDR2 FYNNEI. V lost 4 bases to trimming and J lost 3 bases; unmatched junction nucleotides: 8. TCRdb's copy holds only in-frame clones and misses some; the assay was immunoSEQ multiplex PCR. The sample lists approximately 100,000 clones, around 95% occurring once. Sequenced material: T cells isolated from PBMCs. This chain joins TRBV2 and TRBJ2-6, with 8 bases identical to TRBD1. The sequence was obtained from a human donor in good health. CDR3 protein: CASSGAGGFLGANVLTF. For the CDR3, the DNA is TGTGCCAGCAGTGGGGCAGGGGGCTTTCTTGGGGCCAACGTCCTGACTTTC.